This T cell receptor (beta chain) emerged from a study of Ad26.COV2.S vaccination and SARS-CoV-2 variants. This CDR3 is built from 16 residues. The germline V gene has CDR1 SNHLY and CDR2 FYNNEI. V dropped 6 bases and J dropped 2; count of bases not matched to a gene: 10. The protocol was immunoSEQ multiplex PCR, while the TCRdb copy is restricted to in-frame clones and leaves out a portion. The table includes fewer than 400,000 clones, around 85% detected once. Treatment reported: 19 received Ad26.COV2.S at low or high dose, single or two shots; several received placebo; per-sample allocation not given. The samples date from day 63 after the first vaccine or placebo injection. As to this clone: No antigen is known for it.

General study results and limits: Reported post-vaccination CD8+ and CD4+ T cell responses to spike showed substantial breadth.

This chain links TRBV2 with TRBJ2-7, with 10 bases matching TRBD1. This material consisted of peripheral blood, taken in a trial of Ad26.COV2.S vaccine versus placebo. This TCR was recovered from a person aged 18 to 59 who received the Ad26.COV2.S COVID-19 vaccine or a placebo. CDR3 residues: CASSSGQGIQTYEQYF. CDR3 in DNA: TGTGCCAGCAGCTCGGGACAGGGGATACAGACCTACGAGCAGTACTTC.